A single sample gave rise to the 19 T cell receptor beta chains below, sequenced in a study of PD-1 blockade in classical Hodgkin lymphoma. Produced via immunoSEQ multiplex PCR; TCRdb's table is partial and in-frame only. Here the sample spans 46,000 or so clones, around three quarters being singletons. Relapse after autologous stem cell transplantation occurred in every patient, and brentuximab vedotin exposure varied. The sequencing used peripheral blood mononuclear cells (PBMCs), collected before the second cycle of nivolumab. The receptors come from a human donor with classical Hodgkin lymphoma.

This sequence joins TRBV27 and TRBJ1-5; 8 bases map to TRBD1. Trimming cost V 5 bases and J 0 bases; bases outside gene matches: 9. CDR3 length: 17 amino acids. The germline gives CDR1 MNHEY, CDR2 SMNVEV (reference sequence). In DNA, the CDR3 is TGTGCCAGCAGTCGAAGTGGGACAGGTTATAGCAATCAGCCCCAGCATTTT. Its protein product is CASSRSGTGYSNQPQHF.

The chain joins TRBV21-1 to TRBJ1-1. TRBV21-1 is a documented pseudogene. This CDR3 comprises 13 residues. The CDR3 spells CASTHRADTEAFF. CDR3 coding DNA: TGTGCCAGCACCCATAGGGCGGACACTGAAGCTTTCTTT.

This chain links TRBV5-6 with TRBJ1-1; D ambiguous. Looked up from germline, CDR1 is SGHDT and CDR2 is YYEEEE. V was shortened by 0 bases and J by 4 bases, with 10 bases between the two germline ends. The CDR3 runs 14 residues. CDR3 in DNA: TGTGCCAGCAGCTTGGGCCCCCTGGGCACTGAAGCTTTCTTT. Protein: CASSLGPLGTEAFF.

The chain is built from TRBV19 and TRBJ2-3, with 7 bases aligning to TRBD1. The CDR3 contains 16 residues. The germline V gene encodes CDR1 LNHDA and CDR2 SQIVND (reference sequence). The V gene end was trimmed by 0 bases and the J gene end by 11 bases; junction bases not matched to a gene: 14. This CDR3 is CASSIDNGPGGYGQYF. CDR3 in DNA: TGTGCCAGTAGTATAGATAACGGGCCAGGGGGATATGGGCAGTATTTT.

The chain uses TRBV7-8 and TRBJ2-5, with 8 bases identical to TRBD1. This CDR3 has 15 residues. The V gene's germline CDR1 is SGHVS and CDR2 FQNEAQ. Trimming removed 5 bases from V and 4 bases from J; junction bases left unmatched: 9. The CDR3 protein is CASSTGQGMGETQYF. The CDR3 nucleotides are TGTGCCAGCAGCACCGGACAGGGAATGGGAGAGACCCAGTACTTC.

CDR3 amino acids: CASSKGRGQGATNEKLFF. In nucleotides, the CDR3 is TGTGCCAGCAGCAAAGGAAGGGGACAGGGGGCGACTAATGAAAAACTGTTTTTT. The chain carries TRBV21-1 and TRBJ1-4; the table calls TRBD1, which could not be checked here. TRBV21-1 is a recognized pseudogene. The CDR3 has 18 residues.

As for this clone: One end of the junction does not line up with germline, which may come from a read error. This chain connects TRBV28 to TRBJ2-5; the D is unclear. Germline assignment: CDR1 MDHEN and CDR2 SYDVKM. The CDR3 extends over 11 amino acids. CDR3 nucleotides: TGTGCCAGCAGTGTCCAAGGGACCCAGTACTTC. It codes for CASSVQGTQYF. The complete variable domain, with remaining parts taken from reference TRBV28 and TRBJ2-5, reads DVKVTQSSRYLVKRTGEKVFLECVQDMDHENMFWYRQDPGLGLRLIYFSYDVKMKEKGDIPEGYSVSREKKERFSLILESASTNQTSMYLCASSVQGTQYFGPGTRLLVL.

This clone is labeled medium-sized. The sample has other DNA sequences that encode this CDR3 too. The chain carries TRBV5-1 and TRBJ2-7; D is uncertain. Looked up from germline, CDR1 is SGHRS and CDR2 is YFSETQ. Trimming removed 0 bases from V and 2 bases from J, with 9 bases in between. The CDR3 totals 14 residues. The CDR3 spells CASSLAGGTYEQYF. The CDR3 region has the DNA TGCGCCAGCAGCTTGGCGGGCGGTACCTACGAGCAGTACTTC.

Notes on this clone: Relative to the germline gene, one junction end is altered; a read error may explain this. The V and J genes are TRBV7-7 and TRBJ2-5; perhaps TRBD2 as D (6 bases). The length of the CDR3 is 13 residues. Per germline, CDR1 SSHAT and CDR2 FNYEAQ (reference sequence). CDR3 DNA: TGTGCTAGCAGCTTCGGGGGTCAAGAGACCCAGTACTTC. It encodes CASSFGGQETQYF.

A few counts support this clone. J is TRBJ1-1 and V is TRBV4-2, with D unresolved. The CDR3 runs 13 residues. Trimming removed 2 bases from V and 1 base from J, with 5 bases in between. Germline-derived CDR1 and CDR2 are LGHNA and YNFKEQ. The CDR3 region has the DNA TGTGCCAGCAGCCAAATAGGGAACACTGAAGCTTTCTTT. It codes for CASSQIGNTEAFF.

This clone was recorded only once. The gene calls are TRBV5-1 and TRBJ2-5; 8 positions match TRBD1. The CDR3 totals 17 residues. V lost 4 bases, J lost 2 bases, and 13 bases stayed unmatched. The germline V gene encodes CDR1 SGHRS and CDR2 YFSETQ. Here the CDR3 DNA reads TGCGCCAGCAGCCCCGACAGGGGCCCCTTTCTTCAAGAGACCCAGTACTTC. Residues: CASSPDRGPFLQETQYF.

V gene TRBV7-3 combines with J gene TRBJ1-1, with D hard to call. Per the germline V gene, CDR1 is SGHTA and CDR2 is FQGTGA. V dropped 5 bases and J dropped 0 bases, with 7 bases sitting between them. The CDR3 extends over 13 amino acids. The CDR3 nucleotides read TGTGCCAGCAGCCTTGATTTGAACACTGAAGCTTTCTTT. Its protein product is CASSLDLNTEAFF.

In this sample, this clone turned up a few times. The chain carries TRBV7-3 and TRBJ2-2, with a tentative D call TRBD1 (5 bases). Trimming shortened V by 5 bases and J by 7 bases, and 11 bases separated the two germline ends. Germline V CDR1 and CDR2: SGHTA, FQGTGA. This CDR3 comprises 13 residues. DNA of the CDR3: TGTGCCAGCAGCCCCACAGGTTTCGGGGAGCTGTTTTTT. It translates to CASSPTGFGELFF.

The chain joins TRBV28 to TRBJ1-1; tentatively, D is TRBD1 (5 bases). The V gene's germline CDR1 is MDHEN and CDR2 SYDVKM. The CDR3 is made up of 15 amino acids. The V end was cut by 4 bases, the J end by 5 bases, with 17 bases between. CDR3 sequence reads: CASSSPRAFGTEAFF. The CDR3 DNA sequence: TGTGCCAGCAGTTCCCCCAGGGCCTTCGGGACTGAAGCTTTCTTT.

This chain joins TRBV4-2 and TRBJ1-5; TRBD1 agrees at 7 bases. CDR3 length: 14 residues. Germline V CDR1 and CDR2: LGHNA, YNFKEQ. V lost 1 base to trimming and J lost 5 bases; unmatched junction nucleotides: 2. CDR3: CASSQAGTDQPQHF. CDR3 nucleotides: TGTGCCAGCAGCCAAGCCGGGACAGATCAGCCCCAGCATTTT.

J is TRBJ2-2 and V is TRBV9, with D possibly TRBD1 on 6 matching bases. The CDR3 has 15 amino acids. Per the germline V gene, CDR1 is SGDLS and CDR2 is YYNGEE. Trimming pared 4 bases from V and 7 bases from J, leaving 17 bases between. DNA of the CDR3: TGTGCCAGCAGCACTACAGGGTCCCCGATCGGGGAGCTGTTTTTT. As protein: CASSTTGSPIGELFF.

The chain carries TRBV7-9 and TRBJ2-5; 7 bases are shared with TRBD1. This CDR3 contains 15 residues. Per the germline V gene, CDR1 is SEHNR and CDR2 is FQNEAQ (reference sequence). Germline trimming cut 5 bases from V and 9 bases from J; bases unmatched to any gene: 15. CDR3 bases: TGTGCCAGCAGCCCACCTGACAGGGCGTTGGTGGCCCAGTACTTC. Its protein product is CASSPPDRALVAQYF.

This clone was observed once. This sequence joins TRBV4-1 and TRBJ1-2; 7 bases are a match to TRBD1. The CDR3 is 14 residues long. The V gene end was trimmed by 1 base and the J gene end by 6 bases; junction bases not matched to a gene: 5. Germline V CDR1 and CDR2: MGHRA, YSYEKL. In DNA form, the CDR3 reads TGCGCCAGCAGCCAAGGTCGGCAGGGGGATGGCTACACCTTC. Translation gives CASSQGRQGDGYTF.

The V gene is TRBV18, the J gene TRBJ2-2, with D possibly matching TRBD1 (6 bases). This CDR3 contains 15 residues. Germline CDR1 reads KGHSH; CDR2 reads LQKENI. V lost 5 bases and J lost 0, with 10 bases in between. Here the CDR3 DNA reads TGTGCCAGCTCATCACAGGGTCCGAACACCGGGGAGCTGTTTTTT. Translating it yields CASSSQGPNTGELFF. The whole variable domain, remainder taken from reference TRBV18 and TRBJ2-2, is NAGVMQNPRHLVRRRGQEARLRCSPMKGHSHVYWYRQLPEEGLKFMVYLQKENIIDESGMPKERFSAEFPKEGPSILRIQQVVRGDSAAYFCASSSQGPNTGELFFGEGSRLTVL.